This TCR beta chain was documented in a study of blood T cell repertoires in COVID-19. Study as a whole: COVID-19 samples from acute and convalescent phases originated in the United States, Italy and Spain. Sample material is recorded as cDNA or gDNA derived from T cells, B-cell-depleted T cells, or PBMCs.

Original processing methods: Amplification with reference gene primers provided the estimates of nucleated cell counts. Assay used: immunoSEQ multiplex PCR; TCRdb lists only in-frame clones, some missing. V, J and clone size were drawn from that table, and D and trimming were deduced from the DNA. The table lists approximately 150,000 clones, more than 70% of them singletons. V shed 1 base and J shed 11 bases, with 12 bases lying between them. Germline assignment: CDR1 SGHRS and CDR2 YFSETQ. This CDR3 has 12 residues. The clonotype originates from a human donor in a cohort sampled during active COVID-19. Sample: peripheral blood. The gene calls are TRBV5-1 and TRBJ1-2, with D possibly being TRBD1 (5 bases). The chain's CDR3 is CASSLPGPTYTF. As DNA, the CDR3 is TGCGCCAGCAGCTTGCCAGGGCCGACTTACACCTTC.